This T cell receptor beta chain appears in the sequencing data of a study of T cell responses to AZD1222 COVID-19 vaccine. Whole-study context: Timing groups of about 4 and about 12 weeks for second doses were pooled.

Libraries were prepared by immunoSEQ multiplex PCR; TCRdb keeps only in-frame clonotypes and omits some of them. Of around 100,000 clones detected, around 90% appear once; the ten largest clones hold less than 3%. Findings and limits, study-wide: Baseline testing showed seropositivity in only a handful of AZD1222 recipients. Increased Spike-specific TCR breadth and depth were observed after two AZD1222 doses. There were mostly white British donors and more females than males, and clonal diversity was possibly underestimated.

Concerning this clone: The antigen is unknown.

CDR1 is MNHEY and CDR2 is SVGAGI in the germline V gene. J gave up 7 bases and V 9 bases, and 7 bases lay outside the gene matches. The CDR3 is made up of 14 amino acids. Sequencing used peripheral blood, obtained on day 0 of AZD1222 vaccination. The clonotype comes from an adult in good health. This chain links TRBV6-5 with TRBJ1-6, with 9 positions matching TRBD1. CDR3 sequence (DNA): TGTGCCAGTAACGGACAGGGGAAGAATTCACCCCTCCACTTT. This gives the protein CASNGQGKNSPLHF.